This TCR beta chain derives from a study of shared clonotypes between healthy human individuals. About the study: CD4 naive cells filled three plates per donor, CD4 memory three, CD8 naive two and CD8 memory one. Points from the study as a whole: Sorted-subset sequencing was shown by rarefaction to be incomplete despite large depth. Roughly 5% of naive CD4 clonotypes were common to several donors.

This clone has only one observation. What it recognizes is unknown. Evenly divided among several immunoSEQ plates was the genomic DNA of each subset. Sequencing used immunoSEQ multiplex PCR; TCRdb keeps in-frame clones, though not all of them. The table shows approximately 740,000 clones, with almost 95% occurring only once. Positively selected for CCR7, the CD45RO-negative cells used as naive CD8 cells excluded terminally differentiated effector memory CD45RA+ cells. The ends lost 5 bases at V and 0 bases at J; junction bases unmatched: 2. This CDR3 is built from 14 residues. Germline V gene lookup returns CDR1 SEHNR and CDR2 FQNEAQ (reference sequence).

This clonotype was sampled from a man under 40 in good health. This chain joins TRBV7-9 and TRBJ2-5; TRBD2 aligns across 8 bases. Specimen: naive CD8+ T cells sorted from blood. The CDR3 bases are TGTGCCAGCAGCGCACTAGCGGACCAAGAGACCCAGTACTTC. Translating gives CASSALADQETQYF. The variable domain in full, completed from reference TRBV7-9 and TRBJ2-5, reads DTGVSQNPRHKITKRGQNVTFRCDPISEHNRLYWYRQTLGQGPEFLTYFQNEAQLEKSRLLSDRFSAERPKGSFSTLEIQRTEQGDSAMYLCASSALADQETQYFGPGTRLLVL.